This T cell receptor (beta chain) originates from a study of CD8+CD57+ T cells in acquired aplastic anemia (dated by TCRdb to the late 2010s). Study-level background: Extracted DNA from sorted CD4+ and CD8+ cells averaged about 3.4 ug, ranging from roughly 0.17 to 27.4 ug. CD8+CD57+ expansion was defined as frequency above the mean frequency observed in healthy subjects. General findings and caveats noted by the study authors: Patients and healthy controls showed no significant difference in CD8+ Simpson's diversity (P=0.060). Around 27 CD8+ CDR3 sequences were found to be shared between patients and controls, but these sequences appeared to be highly expressed in patients and within the immunodominant clones of the patients.

V is pruned by 0 bases and J by 6 bases, leaving 2 bases of the junction without a gene match. From the cysteine through the phenylalanine, the CDR3 covers 15 amino acids. Only CDR3 DNA remains: 45 bases, in frame from the first base. CDR1 is given as SGHRS and CDR2 as YFSETQ, both from the germline V gene. A remark on this clonotype: Its antigen is still unknown. Within one base of it there is no much larger clone, and no base qualities were kept.

Genomic DNA served as template for TCR beta VDJ combination and CDR3 sequence profiling. TCR repertoire sequencing was run on an Illumina HiSeq 2000. Per the original workflow: Repertoires were assessed using TRBV/TRBJ rearrangement plots, CDR3 size and DJ length profiles, and Simpson's diversity index. The immunodominant clone was defined as the most abundant DNA sequence in deep sequencing data. CDR3 amino acid sequences were screened for sharing across subjects and were compared with published repertoires and the VDJdb database. The public reads were quality trimmed at Q25 with fastp and then assembled into clones with MiXCR by TCRdb, keeping productive beta chains. Here each entry gathers all rows of one CDR3 protein and keeps the most common genes and DNA. TCRdb, rather than the study authors, made the V and J calls. The sample has 180,000 or so distinct CDR3 sequences on record, around 48% of them singletons. Clones ranked in the top ten supply about 1.8% of the sample.

Flow cytometry had shown CD8+CD57+ cell expansion in the patients selected for sequencing. Severe acquired aplastic anemia was diagnosed in all patients according to International Study of Aplastic Anemia and Agranulocytosis and Camitta criteria. No therapy had been received by the patients at the time of blood sampling. In this study, sorted CD4+ and CD8+ T cells from the blood of healthy subjects and of severe aplastic anemia patients had their TCR repertoires deep-sequenced. In the USA, patient enrollment took place under clinicaltrials.gov protocols 00001620, 01623167, 00001397, 00071045, 00081523 and 00961064. Ficoll-Paque density gradient centrifugation was used to isolate peripheral blood mononuclear cells. Before DNA was extracted, CD4+ and CD8+ T cells were sorted using either FACS or magnetic beads.

Sequencing input: sorted CD4+, CD8+, or CD8+CD57+ T cells (not recorded which) from PBMCs. Rearrangement joined TRBV5-1 to TRBJ1-6, and TRBD1 matches 8 of the central bases. This clonotype was obtained from a human donor with aplastic anemia. The CDR3 here reads CASSLAGTGNSPLHF. The DNA sequence follows: TGCGCCAGCAGCTTGGCCGGGACAGGTAATTCACCCCTCCACTTT.